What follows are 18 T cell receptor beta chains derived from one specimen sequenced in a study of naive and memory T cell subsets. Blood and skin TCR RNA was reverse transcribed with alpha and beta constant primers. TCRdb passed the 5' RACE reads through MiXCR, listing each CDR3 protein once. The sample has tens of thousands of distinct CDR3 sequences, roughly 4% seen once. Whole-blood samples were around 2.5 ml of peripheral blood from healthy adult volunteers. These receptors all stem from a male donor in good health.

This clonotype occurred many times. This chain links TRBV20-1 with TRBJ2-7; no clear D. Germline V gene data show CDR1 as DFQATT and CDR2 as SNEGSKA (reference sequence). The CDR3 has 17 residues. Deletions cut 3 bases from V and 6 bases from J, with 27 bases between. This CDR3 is CSARASIGRIITVEQYF. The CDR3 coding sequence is TGCAGTGCTAGGGCCTCGATCGGGCGGATCATCACGGTCGAGCAGTACTTC.

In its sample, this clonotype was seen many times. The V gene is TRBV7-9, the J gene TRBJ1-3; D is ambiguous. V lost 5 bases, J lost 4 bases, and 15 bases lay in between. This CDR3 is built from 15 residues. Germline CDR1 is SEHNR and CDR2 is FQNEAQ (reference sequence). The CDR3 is CASSGTTVSGNTIYF. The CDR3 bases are TGTGCCAGCAGCGGTACTACAGTTTCGGGAAACACCATATATTTT.

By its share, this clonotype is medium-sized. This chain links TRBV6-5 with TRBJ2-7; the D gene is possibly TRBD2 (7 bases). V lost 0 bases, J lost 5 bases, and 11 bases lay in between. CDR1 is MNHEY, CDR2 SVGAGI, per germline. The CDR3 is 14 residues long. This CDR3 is CASSYSTGGHEQYF. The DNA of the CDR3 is TGTGCCAGCAGTTACTCGACGGGGGGCCACGAGCAGTACTTC.

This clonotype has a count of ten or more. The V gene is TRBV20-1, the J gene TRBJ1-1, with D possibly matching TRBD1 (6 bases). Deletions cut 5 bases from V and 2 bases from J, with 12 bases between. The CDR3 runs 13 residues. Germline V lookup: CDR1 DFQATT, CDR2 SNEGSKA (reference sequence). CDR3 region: CSAVGGLNTEAFF. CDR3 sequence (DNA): TGCAGTGCTGTGGGGGGGCTAAACACTGAAGCTTTCTTT.

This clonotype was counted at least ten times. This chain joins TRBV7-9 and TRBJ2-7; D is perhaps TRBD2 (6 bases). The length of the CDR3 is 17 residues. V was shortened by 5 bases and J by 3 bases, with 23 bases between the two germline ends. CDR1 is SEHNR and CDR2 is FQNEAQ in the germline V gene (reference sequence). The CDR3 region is CASSRGSGGRSIYEQYF. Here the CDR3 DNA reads TGTGCCAGCAGCCGGGGGAGTGGGGGACGCTCGATCTACGAGCAGTACTTC.

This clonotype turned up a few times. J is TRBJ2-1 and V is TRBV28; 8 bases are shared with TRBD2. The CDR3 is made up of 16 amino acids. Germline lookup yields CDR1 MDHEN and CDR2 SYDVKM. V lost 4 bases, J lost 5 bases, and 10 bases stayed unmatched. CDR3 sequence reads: CASSSPRGGTHNEQFF. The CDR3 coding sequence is TGTGCCAGCAGTTCCCCTCGCGGGGGGACACACAATGAGCAGTTCTTC.

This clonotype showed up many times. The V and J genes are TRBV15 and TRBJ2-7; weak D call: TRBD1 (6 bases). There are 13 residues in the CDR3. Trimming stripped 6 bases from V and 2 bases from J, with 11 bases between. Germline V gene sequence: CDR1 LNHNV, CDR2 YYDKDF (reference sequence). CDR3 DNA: TGTGCCACCAGTCGCAGGGGTGCCTACGAGCAGTACTTC. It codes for CATSRRGAYEQYF. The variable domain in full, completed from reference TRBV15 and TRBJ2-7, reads DAMVIQNPRYQVTQFGKPVTLSCSQTLNHNVMYWYQQKSSQAPKLLFHYYDKDFNNEADTPDNFQSRRPNTSFCFLDIRSPGLGDTAMYLCATSRRGAYEQYFGPGTRLTVT.

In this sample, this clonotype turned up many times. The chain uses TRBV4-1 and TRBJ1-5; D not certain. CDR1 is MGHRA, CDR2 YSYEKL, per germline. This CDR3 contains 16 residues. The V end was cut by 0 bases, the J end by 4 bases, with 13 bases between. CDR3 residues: CASSQDLFGENQPQHF. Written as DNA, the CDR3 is TGCGCCAGCAGCCAAGATTTGTTTGGCGAAAATCAGCCCCAGCATTTT.

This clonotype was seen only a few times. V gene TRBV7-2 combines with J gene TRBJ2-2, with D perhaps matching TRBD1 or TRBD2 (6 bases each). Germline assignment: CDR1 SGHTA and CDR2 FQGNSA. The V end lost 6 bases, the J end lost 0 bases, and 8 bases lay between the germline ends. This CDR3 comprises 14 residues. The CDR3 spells CASRGGPNTGELFF. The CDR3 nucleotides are TGTGCCAGCAGGGGGGGCCCGAACACCGGGGAGCTGTTTTTT.

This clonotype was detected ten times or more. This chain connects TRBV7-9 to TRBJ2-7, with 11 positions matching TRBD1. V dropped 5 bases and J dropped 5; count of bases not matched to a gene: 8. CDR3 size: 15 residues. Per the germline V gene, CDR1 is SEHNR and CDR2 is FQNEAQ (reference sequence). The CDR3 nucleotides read TGTGCCAGCAGCCCCGGGGGACAGGGGGGGGACGAGCAGTACTTC. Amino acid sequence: CASSPGGQGGDEQYF.

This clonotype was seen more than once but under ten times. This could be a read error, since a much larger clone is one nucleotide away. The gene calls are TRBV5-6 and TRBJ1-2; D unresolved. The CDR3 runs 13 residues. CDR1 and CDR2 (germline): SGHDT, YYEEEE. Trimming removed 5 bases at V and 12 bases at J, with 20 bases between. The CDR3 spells CASRILTTQGDTF. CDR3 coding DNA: TGTGCCAGCAGGATTCTGACCACGCAAGGCGACACCTTC.

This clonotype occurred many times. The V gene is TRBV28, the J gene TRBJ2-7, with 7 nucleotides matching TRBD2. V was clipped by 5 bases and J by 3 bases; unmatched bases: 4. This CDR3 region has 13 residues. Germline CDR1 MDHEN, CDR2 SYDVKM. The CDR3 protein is CASSKRDYYEQYF. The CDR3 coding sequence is TGTGCCAGCAGTAAACGGGACTACTACGAGCAGTACTTC. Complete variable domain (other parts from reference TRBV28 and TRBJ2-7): DVKVTQSSRYLVKRTGEKVFLECVQDMDHENMFWYRQDPGLGLRLIYFSYDVKMKEKGDIPEGYSVSREKKERFSLILESASTNQTSMYLCASSKRDYYEQYFGPGTRLTVT.

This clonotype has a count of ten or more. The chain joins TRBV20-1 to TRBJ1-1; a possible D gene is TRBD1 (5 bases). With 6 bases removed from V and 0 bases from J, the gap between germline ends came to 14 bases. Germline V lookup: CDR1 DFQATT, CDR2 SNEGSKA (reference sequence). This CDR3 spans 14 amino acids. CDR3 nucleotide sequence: TGCAGTGCAAAAACGGGACTCCTGAACACTGAAGCTTTCTTT. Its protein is CSAKTGLLNTEAFF.

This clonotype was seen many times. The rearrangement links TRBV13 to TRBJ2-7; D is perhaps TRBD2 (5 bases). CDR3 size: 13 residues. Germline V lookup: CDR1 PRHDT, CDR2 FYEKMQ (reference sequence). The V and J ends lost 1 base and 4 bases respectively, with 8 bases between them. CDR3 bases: TGTGCCAGCAGCTTAGCCCGGGGTTACGAGCAGTACTTC. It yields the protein CASSLARGYEQYF.

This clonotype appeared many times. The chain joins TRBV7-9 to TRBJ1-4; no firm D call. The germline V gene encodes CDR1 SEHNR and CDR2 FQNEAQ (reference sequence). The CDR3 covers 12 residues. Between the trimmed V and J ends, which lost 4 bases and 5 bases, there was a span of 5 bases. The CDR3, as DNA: TGTGCCAGCAGCTCCCCGAATGAAAAACTGTTTTTT. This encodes CASSSPNEKLFF.

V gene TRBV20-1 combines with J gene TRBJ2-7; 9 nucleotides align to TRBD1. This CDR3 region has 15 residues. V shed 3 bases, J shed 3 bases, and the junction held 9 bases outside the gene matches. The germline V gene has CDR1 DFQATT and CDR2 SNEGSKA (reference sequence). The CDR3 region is CSASDTGGVIYEQYF. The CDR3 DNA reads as TGCAGTGCTAGTGACACAGGGGGCGTAATCTACGAGCAGTACTTC.

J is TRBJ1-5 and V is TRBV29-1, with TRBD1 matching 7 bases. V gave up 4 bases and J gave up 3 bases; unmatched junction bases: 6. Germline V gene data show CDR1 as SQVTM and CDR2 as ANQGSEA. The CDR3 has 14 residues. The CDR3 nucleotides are TGCAGCGTTGGAGGGGACAGCTACAATCAGCCCCAGCATTTT. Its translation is CSVGGDSYNQPQHF.

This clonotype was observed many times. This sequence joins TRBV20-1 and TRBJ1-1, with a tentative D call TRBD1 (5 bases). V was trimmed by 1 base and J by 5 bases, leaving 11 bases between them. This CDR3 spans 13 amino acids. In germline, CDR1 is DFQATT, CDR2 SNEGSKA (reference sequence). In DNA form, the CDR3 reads TGCAGTGCTAGAGTGTGGGGCAGGACTGAAGCTTTCTTT. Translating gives CSARVWGRTEAFF.